This T cell receptor (beta chain) was retrieved from a study of blood T cell repertoires in COVID-19. Study in general: Acute and convalescent COVID-19 samples came from the United States, Italy and Spain. Sources were T cells, B-cell-depleted T cells, or PBMCs; the material itself was cDNA or gDNA.

CDR1 MNHEY and CDR2 SVGEGT come from the germline V gene. Germline trimming cut 2 bases from V and 3 bases from J; bases unmatched to any gene: 6. The CDR3 runs 15 residues. In the study's own analysis: Researchers report that nucleated cell counts were estimated from reference gene primer amplification. The protocol was immunoSEQ multiplex PCR, while the TCRdb copy is restricted to in-frame clones and leaves out a portion. For V, J and clone size, that table is used; D and trimming come from the DNA. Counted here are 150,000 to 200,000 clones, about 88% occurring once; the ten biggest clones make up 18%.

The chain carries TRBV6-2 or TRBV6-3 and TRBJ1-1; 7 bases map to TRBD1. Material for sequencing was peripheral blood. The sequence was collected from a man aged 55 to 69 with active or convalescent COVID-19. The CDR3 coding sequence is TGTGCCAGCAGTTACGAAGGGGGCAGGGACACTGAAGCTTTCTTT. Translation gives CASSYEGGRDTEAFF.